This T cell receptor beta chain was retrieved from a study of OX40 agonist ivuxolimab in advanced cancers. The CDR3 loop spans 14 amino acids. Germline V CDR1 and CDR2: MGHRA, YSYEKL. V lost 3 bases, J lost 2 bases, and 10 bases lay in between. TCRdb's copy holds only in-frame clones and misses some; the assay was immunoSEQ multiplex PCR. Here the sample spans tens of thousands of clones, roughly 86% being singletons. J is TRBJ2-5 and V is TRBV4-1; no definite D call. The receptor comes from an adult with an advanced solid tumor such as melanoma, head and neck, liver or kidney cancer. The sequences come from CD4+ or CD8+ T cells sorted from blood, collected in a trial of the OX40 agonist ivuxolimab. CDR3 loop: CASSHFGKQETQYF. The CDR3, as DNA: TGCGCCAGCAGCCATTTTGGGAAGCAAGAGACCCAGTACTTC.